The 23 T cell receptor beta chains below all came from one sample that was sequenced in a study of OX40 agonist ivuxolimab in advanced cancers. The repertoire was sequenced with immunoSEQ multiplex PCR; TCRdb's copy has only in-frame clones and lacks some. This table has 12,000 or so clones, approximately 70% appearing once. The sample here was CD4+ or CD8+ T cells sorted from blood, taken in a trial of the OX40 agonist ivuxolimab. All receptors come from an adult with an advanced solid tumor such as melanoma, head and neck, liver or kidney cancer.

This chain connects TRBV28 to TRBJ2-6, with 8 bases identical to TRBD1. The junction had 18 bases not matched to a gene; V was cut back by 4 bases and J by 4 bases. This CDR3 spans 20 amino acids. CDR1 MDHEN and CDR2 SYDVKM come from the germline V gene. CDR3 sequence reads: CASSSERDRWSKSGANVLTF. CDR3 bases: TGTGCCAGCAGTTCAGAACGGGACAGGTGGTCGAAGTCAGGGGCCAACGTCCTGACTTTC.

This chain joins TRBV9 and TRBJ2-2; D may be TRBD1 or TRBD2 (5 bases each). V was trimmed by 2 bases and J by 4 bases, leaving 21 bases between them. This CDR3 contains 18 residues. CDR1 and CDR2 (germline): SGDLS, YYNGEE. CDR3 in DNA: TGTGCCAGCAGCGTCGCATCCGGGACGGGCAGTGGCACCGGGGAGCTGTTTTTT. Translated, it gives CASSVASGTGSGTGELFF.

The chain recombines TRBV25-1 with TRBJ2-7, with 9 bases fitting TRBD1. Per the germline V gene, CDR1 is MGHDK and CDR2 is SYGVNS. Trimming at V came to 5 bases and at J to 0 bases, leaving 8 bases not matched to a gene. The CDR3 has 16 residues. This CDR3 reads CASSQSGTGFSYEQYF. The CDR3 DNA sequence: TGTGCCAGCAGTCAATCCGGGACAGGGTTCTCCTACGAGCAGTACTTC.

This clone turned up a few times. This chain uses TRBV27 with TRBJ2-1; 16 bases fit TRBD2. Germline CDR1 is MNHEY and CDR2 is SMNVEV (reference sequence). V trimming: 5 bases; J trimming: 10 bases; junction bases outside the gene matches: 5. The CDR3 sequence is 15 residues long. CDR3 region: CASSPGTSGRVEQFF. The CDR3 nucleotides read TGTGCCAGCAGTCCCGGGACTAGCGGGAGGGTGGAGCAGTTCTTC.

This chain links TRBV6-6 with TRBJ2-7, with D tentatively TRBD1 (8 bases). V lost 3 bases to trimming and J lost 5 bases, with 14 bases between them. Germline CDR1 and CDR2: MNHNY and SVGAGI (reference sequence). The length of the CDR3 is 14 residues. This CDR3 reads CASSYTGGVDEQYF. The CDR3 DNA sequence: TGTGCCAGCAGTTATACAGGGGGGGTTGACGAGCAGTACTTC.

The chain couples TRBV27 to TRBJ1-1, with 7 bases lining up with TRBD1. CDR3 length: 13 amino acids. The germline V gene has CDR1 MNHEY and CDR2 SMNVEV (reference sequence). J was trimmed by 5 bases and V by 8 bases; bases with no gene match: 8. The CDR3 region is CASSTGTRTEAFF. CDR3 in DNA: TGTGCCAGCTCGACAGGGACGAGGACTGAAGCTTTCTTT.

This chain links TRBV6-6 with TRBJ1-1, with a tentative D call TRBD1 (6 bases). Looked up from germline, CDR1 is MNHNY and CDR2 is SVGAGI (reference sequence). CDR3 length: 12 residues. V lost 6 bases, J lost 9 bases, and 14 bases lay in between. The DNA of the CDR3 is TGTGCCAGCAGCTCACCTGGACAGAAAGCTTTCTTT. It encodes CASSSPGQKAFF.

The chain is built from TRBV7-9 and TRBJ2-7; the D is unclear. The CDR3 is 15 residues long. The germline V and J ends were trimmed by 1 base and 1 base, with 11 bases remaining between them. From germline, CDR1 is SEHNR and CDR2 FQNEAQ (reference sequence). The CDR3 spells CASSLGPGLSYEQYF. In DNA form, the CDR3 reads TGTGCCAGCAGCTTAGGTCCAGGCCTTTCCTACGAGCAGTACTTC. The variable domain in full, with the rest retrieved from reference TRBV7-9 and TRBJ2-7, is DTGVSQNPRHKITKRGQNVTFRCDPISEHNRLYWYRQTLGQGPEFLTYFQNEAQLEKSRLLSDRFSAERPKGSFSTLEIQRTEQGDSAMYLCASSLGPGLSYEQYFGPGTRLTVT.

This clone was counted a few times. The V call is TRBV7-9, the J call TRBJ1-2, with D unclear. This CDR3 has 14 amino acids. Germline CDR1 SEHNR, CDR2 FQNEAQ (reference sequence). Trimming left V 2 bases short and J 0 bases short, with 7 bases between. The CDR3 DNA sequence: TGTGCCAGCAGCTTATCGACATCTAACTATGGCTACACCTTC. This sequence encodes CASSLSTSNYGYTF.

This clone qualifies as medium-sized. Here the CDR3 DNA reads TGTGCCAGTGCCCCCCGGATGGACACTGAAGCTTTCTTT. This translates into CASAPRMDTEAFF. This chain joins TRBV19 and TRBJ1-1; D is unclear. The length of the CDR3 is 13 residues. Germline CDR1 reads LNHDA; CDR2 reads SQIVND (reference sequence). The ends were cut back, 8 bases at V and 3 bases at J, with 13 bases in the middle. The complete variable domain, with remaining parts taken from reference TRBV19 and TRBJ1-1, reads DGGITQSPKYLFRKEGQNVTLSCEQNLNHDAMYWYRQDPGQGLRLIYYSQIVNDFQKGDIAEGYSVSREKKESFPLTVTSAQKNPTAFYLCASAPRMDTEAFFGQGTRLTVV.

The rearrangement links TRBV19 to TRBJ2-5, with 7 bases fitting TRBD2. There are 14 residues in the CDR3. Trimming took 5 bases from V and 4 from J; bases not matched to a gene: 7. Germline assignment: CDR1 LNHDA and CDR2 SQIVND (reference sequence). The CDR3 here is CASSPGWEGETQYF. The CDR3 region has the DNA TGTGCCAGTAGTCCCGGGTGGGAGGGAGAGACCCAGTACTTC.

This clone was seen just once. The chain joins TRBV7-9 to TRBJ2-7; TRBD1 matches at 9 bases. The trim removed 4 bases at V and 3 bases at J, leaving 4 bases unmatched. The CDR3 runs to 14 residues. Germline V gives CDR1 SEHNR, CDR2 FQNEAQ (reference sequence). The CDR3: CASSSGTGFYEQYF. DNA for the CDR3: TGTGCCAGCAGCTCCGGGACAGGGTTCTACGAGCAGTACTTC.

The chain links TRBV4-3 to TRBJ2-3; 9 bases are a match to TRBD2. The trim removed 0 bases at V and 2 bases at J, leaving 6 bases unmatched. The CDR3 runs 17 residues. The germline V gene has CDR1 LGHNA and CDR2 YSLEER. In nucleotides, the CDR3 is TGCGCCAGCAGCCAAGATTTCCCTAGCGGGGACACAGATACGCAGTATTTT. Protein: CASSQDFPSGDTDTQYF.

The V gene is TRBV19, the J gene TRBJ2-7, with TRBD1 matching over 10 bases. Germline lookup yields CDR1 LNHDA and CDR2 SQIVND (reference sequence). V lost 5 bases, J lost 6 bases, and 13 bases stayed unmatched. The CDR3 is made up of 16 amino acids. CDR3 DNA: TGTGCCAGTAGTTCGACAAGACAGGGGGCAGAGGTCGAGCAGTACTTC. Translated: CASSSTRQGAEVEQYF.

This chain links TRBV15 with TRBJ2-7; TRBD1 matches at 10 bases. The length of the CDR3 is 18 residues. Trimming took 0 bases from V and 6 from J; bases not matched to a gene: 14. The germline CDR1 and CDR2 sequences are LNHNV and YYDKDF (reference sequence). CDR3 amino acids: CATSRDSNTGTGVVEQYF. CDR3 bases: TGTGCCACCAGCAGAGACTCCAACACCGGGACAGGGGTCGTCGAGCAGTACTTC.

This chain uses TRBV6-6 with TRBJ2-3; D unclear. Trimming cost V 1 base and J 5 bases, with 10 bases left between them. The CDR3 totals 14 residues. CDR1 MNHNY and CDR2 SVGAGI come from the germline V gene (reference sequence). The CDR3 sequence is CASSYLVVGDTQYF. DNA for the CDR3: TGTGCCAGCAGTTACTTGGTCGTCGGAGATACGCAGTATTTT.

The chain uses TRBV4-3 and TRBJ2-3, with TRBD2 matching over 11 bases. The CDR3 has 18 residues. From germline, CDR1 is LGHNA and CDR2 YSLEER. V shed 3 bases and J 2 bases; nucleotides not matched to a gene: 10. CDR3 residues: CASSQEGLAGGPTDTQYF. The CDR3 DNA follows: TGCGCCAGCAGCCAGGAAGGGCTAGCGGGGGGACCCACAGATACGCAGTATTTT.

The CDR3 DNA reads as TGTGCCAGCAGCCTCCTGGGGGGGTCCTCCTACGAGCAGTACTTC. As protein: CASSLLGGSSYEQYF. The V gene is TRBV28, the J gene TRBJ2-7; TRBD2 matches at 7 bases. The CDR3 runs 15 residues. Trimming at V came to 6 bases and at J to 0 bases, leaving 8 bases not matched to a gene. CDR1 is MDHEN and CDR2 is SYDVKM in the germline V gene.

The J gene is TRBJ1-5, the V gene TRBV29-1, with D possibly TRBD1 on 6 matching bases. In germline, CDR1 is SQVTM, CDR2 ANQGSEA. Trimming took off 7 bases at V and 0 bases at J, with 22 bases between the two ends. The CDR3 has 17 residues. As DNA, the CDR3 is TGCAGCGCCGCCATGCTACAGGGAAGGGATAGCAATCAGCCCCAGCATTTT. Protein: CSAAMLQGRDSNQPQHF.

The chain recombines TRBV5-1 with TRBJ2-7; 13 bases are shared with TRBD2. Trimming took 3 bases from V and 0 from J; bases not matched to a gene: 3. From germline, CDR1 is SGHRS and CDR2 YFSETQ. This CDR3 contains 16 residues. DNA of the CDR3: TGCGCCAGCAGCTGGGGACTAGCGGGGTTCTCCTACGAGCAGTACTTC. This translates into CASSWGLAGFSYEQYF.

The chain has TRBV4-1 and TRBJ2-3, with 10 bases identical to TRBD1. There are 15 residues in the CDR3. V trimming: 0 bases; J trimming: 3 bases; junction bases outside the gene matches: 0. In germline, CDR1 is MGHRA, CDR2 YSYEKL. CDR3 nucleotides: TGCGCCAGCAGCCAAGAGGACAGGGGGACAGATACGCAGTATTTT. It encodes CASSQEDRGTDTQYF.

The genes are TRBV27 and TRBJ1-2; the match to TRBD1 covers 7 bases. In germline, CDR1 is MNHEY, CDR2 SMNVEV (reference sequence). The CDR3 covers 14 residues. The V and J ends lost 5 bases and 4 bases, in that order; junction bases with no gene match: 7. Written as DNA, the CDR3 is TGTGCCAGCAGTAAAGCCCAGGGGGGCTATGGCTACACCTTC. Amino acids: CASSKAQGGYGYTF.

The CDR3 DNA follows: TGTGCCAGCAGCCCCGGAGGACGGGTCACTGCCTACGAGCAGTACTTC. The encoded protein is CASSPGGRVTAYEQYF. The chain is built from TRBV7-9 and TRBJ2-7; perhaps TRBD2 as D (5 bases). V was clipped by 5 bases and J by 2 bases, with 19 bases between them. This CDR3 has 16 amino acids. Germline values: CDR1 SEHNR, CDR2 FQNEAQ (reference sequence).